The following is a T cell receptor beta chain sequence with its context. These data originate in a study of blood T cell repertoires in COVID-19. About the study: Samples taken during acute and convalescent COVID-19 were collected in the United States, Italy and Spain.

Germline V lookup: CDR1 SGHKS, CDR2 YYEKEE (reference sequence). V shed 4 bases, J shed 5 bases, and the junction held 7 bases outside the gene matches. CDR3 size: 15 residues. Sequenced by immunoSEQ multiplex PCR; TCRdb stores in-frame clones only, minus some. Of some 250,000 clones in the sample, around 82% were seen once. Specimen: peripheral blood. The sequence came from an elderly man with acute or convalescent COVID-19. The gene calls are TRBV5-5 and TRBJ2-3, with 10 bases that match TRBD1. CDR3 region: CASSLQDRGRDTQYF. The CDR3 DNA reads TGTGCCAGCAGCCTCCAGGACAGGGGGAGAGATACGCAGTATTTT.